The rows below give T cell receptor beta chains drawn from one sample of a study of somatic mutations in cytotoxic T cells in rheumatoid arthritis. The repertoire was sequenced with immunoSEQ multiplex PCR; TCRdb's copy has only in-frame clones and lacks some. The repertoire holds 15,000 to 20,000 clones, with over 75% as singletons. Material for sequencing was CD8+ T cells sorted from blood. The origin of the receptors is an adult with rheumatoid arthritis. CDR3s include the opening cysteine and the closing phenylalanine or tryptophan. The D gene is left open where the match is weak. Expanded clones get a size class; other rows say once, few or many, or leave the size out.

.,.,TRBJ1-1,TRBV5-1,CASSLSAGPEAFF,TGCGCCAGCAGCTTGTCGGCAGGGCCTGAAGCTTTCTTT
.,.,TRBJ2-3,TRBV7-9,CASSLQGEVYTQYF,TGTGCCAGCAGCTTGCAGGGTGAGGTGTATACGCAGTATTTT
.,few,TRBJ1-2,TRBV27,CASSDLWTDGYGYTF,TGTGCCAGCAGTGATCTCTGGACAGACGGCTATGGCTACACCTTC
TRBD2,.,TRBJ2-3,TRBV6-1,CASTTSVERDTQYF,TGTGCCAGCACCACTAGCGTAGAGAGAGATACGCAGTATTTT
TRBD2,few,TRBJ2-1,TRBV29-1,CSVVRGAYNEQFF,TGCAGCGTTGTCCGGGGGGCCTACAATGAGCAGTTCTTC
.,.,TRBJ2-2,TRBV7-9,CASHVRRQNANTGELFF,TGTGCCAGCCATGTCCGAAGACAGAACGCGAACACCGGGGAGCTGTTTTTT
.,.,TRBJ2-3,TRBV21-1,CASSKREVVPDTQYF,TGTGCCAGCAGCAAACGGGAGGTGGTCCCAGATACGCAGTATTTT
TRBD1,.,TRBJ2-7,TRBV6-5,CASSYSPGTGGYEQYF,TGTGCCAGCAGTTACTCTCCCGGGACAGGGGGATACGAGCAGTACTTC
.,.,TRBJ2-7,TRBV6-1,CASSVLLAEPYEQYF,TGTGCCAGCAGTGTCCTACTAGCAGAACCCTACGAGCAGTACTTC
.,few,TRBJ1-2,TRBV4-1,CASSPEPGGWDGYTF,TGCGCCAGCAGCCCTGAGCCTGGAGGGTGGGATGGCTACACCTTC
TRBD1,once,TRBJ2-5,TRBV5-1,CASSLPDRPQETQYF,TGCGCCAGCAGCTTACCGGACAGGCCCCAAGAGACCCAGTACTTC
TRBD2,.,TRBJ2-2,TRBV4-1,CASSQEANQAGGPVTGELFF,TGCGCCAGCAGCCAAGAAGCCAATCAGGCGGGAGGGCCGGTCACCGGGGAGCTGTTTTTT
.,.,TRBJ1-2,TRBV6-6,CASSYVSGKDGYTF,TGTGCCAGCAGTTACGTGTCAGGGAAGGATGGCTACACCTTC
TRBD2,.,TRBJ2-2,TRBV6-5,CASTSREGTGELFF,TGTGCCAGCACCTCTAGGGAGGGGACCGGGGAGCTGTTTTTT
TRBD1,.,TRBJ1-2,TRBV5-1,CASSPGTGPYGYTF,TGCGCCAGCAGCCCCGGGACAGGCCCCTATGGCTACACCTTC
.,few,TRBJ1-1,TRBV19,CASSTPGATIEAFF,TGTGCCAGTAGTACGCCAGGGGCGACAATTGAAGCTTTCTTT
.,.,TRBJ2-6,TRBV27,CASGGVSGANVLTF,TGTGCCAGCGGAGGAGTCTCTGGGGCCAACGTCCTGACTTTC
TRBD1,.,TRBJ2-3,TRBV7-2,CASSPGQGPDTQYF,TGTGCCAGCAGCCCCGGACAGGGACCAGATACGCAGTATTTT
TRBD2,.,TRBJ2-3,TRBV5-4,CASSLASAGEGTQYF,TGTGCCAGCAGCTTGGCCTCAGCGGGGGAGGGTACGCAGTATTTT
.,once,TRBJ1-3,TRBV2,CASSEWSGAGNTIYF,TGTGCCAGCAGTGAATGGTCAGGGGCTGGAAACACCATATATTTT
.,.,TRBJ2-1,TRBV10-3,CAIRVRAEPYNEQFF,TGTGCCATCCGCGTGAGAGCGGAGCCTTACAATGAGCAGTTCTTC
.,.,TRBJ1-2,TRBV7-2,CASSFPGYGYTF,TGTGCCAGCAGCTTCCCAGGCTATGGCTACACCTTC
TRBD1,.,TRBJ1-2,TRBV27,CASSPGTGGNGYTF,TGTGCCAGCAGTCCTGGGACAGGGGGGAATGGCTACACCTTC
TRBD2,.,TRBJ2-5,TRBV29-1,CSVEENQRGGQETQYF,TGCAGCGTTGAAGAAAACCAGCGGGGGGGGCAAGAGACCCAGTACTTC
.,.,TRBJ2-2,TRBV29-1,CSGEDIPGELFF,TGCAGCGGGGAGGACATCCCCGGGGAGCTGTTTTTT
.,.,TRBJ2-7,TRBV11-2,CASSLAGSGSYEQYF,TGTGCCAGCAGCTTAGCCGGGAGTGGAAGCTACGAGCAGTACTTC
.,.,TRBJ1-4,TRBV27,CASSPGGGDEKLFF,TGTGCCAGCAGCCCCGGAGGTGGGGATGAAAAACTGTTTTTT
TRBD1,.,TRBJ2-2,TRBV4-1,CASSPLGQSTGELFF,TGCGCCAGCAGCCCCCTGGGACAGTCAACCGGGGAGCTGTTTTTT
.,.,TRBJ2-7,TRBV27,CASSPGSYEQYF,TGTGCCAGCAGTCCAGGTTCCTACGAGCAGTACTTC
TRBD2,.,TRBJ2-1,TRBV30,CAWSVASGSYNEQFF,TGTGCCTGGAGTGTGGCTAGCGGTTCCTACAATGAGCAGTTCTTC
.,few,TRBJ1-1,TRBV7-6,CASSLSTALNTEAFF,TGTGCCAGCAGCTTAAGTACCGCACTGAACACTGAAGCTTTCTTT
TRBD2,.,TRBJ2-7,TRBV28,CASSSPLAGYEQYF,TGTGCCAGCAGTTCCCCACTAGCGGGATACGAGCAGTACTTC
.,.,TRBJ2-7,TRBV6-1,CASSARDNYEQYF,TGTGCCAGCAGTGCCCGGGACAACTACGAGCAGTACTTC
.,few,TRBJ1-1,TRBV29-1,CSVGSAAINTEAFF,TGCAGCGTGGGGTCGGCAGCAATCAACACTGAAGCTTTCTTT
TRBD2,.,TRBJ2-3,TRBV14,CASSQDPEAPAGEGDTQYF,TGTGCCAGCAGCCAAGATCCTGAAGCTCCAGCGGGAGAGGGAGATACGCAGTATTTT
TRBD1,.,TRBJ2-3,TRBV7-9,CASSLGIQGEDTQYF,TGTGCCAGCAGCTTGGGTATACAGGGGGAAGATACGCAGTATTTT
.,.,TRBJ2-7,TRBV5-5,CASSPGTAYEQYF,TGTGCCAGCAGCCCCGGGACTGCGTACGAGCAGTACTTC
.,.,TRBJ1-1,TRBV7-8,CASSLAVQNTEAFF,TGTGCCAGCAGCTTAGCGGTCCAGAACACTGAAGCTTTCTTT
.,.,TRBJ1-1,TRBV7-9,CASSQPSKHQAEAFF,TGTGCCAGCAGCCAACCTTCCAAACACCAAGCTGAAGCTTTCTTT
.,.,TRBJ1-5,TRBV6-1,CASSAPVRRPDQPQHF,TGTGCCAGCAGTGCCCCAGTCCGGCGTCCGGATCAGCCCCAGCATTTT
TRBD2,.,TRBJ2-2,TRBV5-1,CASSLRGDYTGELFF,TGCGCCAGCAGTTTGCGGGGGGATTACACCGGGGAGCTGTTTTTT
.,.,TRBJ2-7,TRBV19,CASSRGSYEQYF,TGTGCCAGTAGTAGGGGCTCCTACGAGCAGTACTTC
.,.,TRBJ2-7,TRBV5-5,CASSLDIFVSYEQYF,TGTGCCAGCAGCTTGGACATATTCGTTTCCTACGAGCAGTACTTC
.,.,TRBJ2-1,TRBV7-9,CASSFSISNEQFF,TGTGCCAGCAGCTTCTCGATTTCCAATGAGCAGTTCTTC
TRBD2,.,TRBJ2-3,TRBV9,CASRTSGASTDTQYF,TGTGCCAGCCGGACGAGCGGGGCTAGCACAGATACGCAGTATTTT
.,.,TRBJ1-1,TRBV4-1,CASSQEAAVEAFF,TGCGCCAGCAGCCAAGAAGCGGCGGTTGAAGCTTTCTTT
.,once,TRBJ1-4,TRBV4-1,CASSQGASRGDEKLFF,TGCGCCAGCAGCCAAGGAGCCTCCCGAGGGGATGAAAAACTGTTTTTT
.,.,TRBJ1-2,TRBV11-3,CASSYDRFYGYTF,TGTGCCAGCAGCTATGACAGGTTCTATGGCTACACCTTC
.,.,TRBJ2-7,TRBV6-1,CASSESETASYEQYF,TGTGCCAGCAGTGAAAGTGAGACGGCCTCCTACGAGCAGTACTTC
.,.,TRBJ2-3,TRBV7-9,CASSFKYAGSDTQYF,TGTGCCAGCAGCTTTAAGTACGCGGGGTCAGATACGCAGTATTTT
TRBD1,.,TRBJ2-7,TRBV27,CASSGTENYEQYF,TGTGCCAGCTCTGGGACAGAGAACTACGAGCAGTACTTC
TRBD2,.,TRBJ2-1,TRBV27,CASSFIAGTSRNEQFF,TGTGCCAGCAGTTTTATAGCCGGGACTAGCAGAAATGAGCAGTTCTTC
TRBD1,.,TRBJ1-2,TRBV7-9,CASSFGQGEYDGYTF,TGTGCCAGCAGCTTCGGACAGGGGGAGTATGATGGCTACACCTTC
TRBD2,.,TRBJ2-3,TRBV4-1,CASSTQVGTSGIVGSTDTQYF,TGCGCCAGCAGCACACAGGTTGGGACTAGCGGGATAGTAGGTAGCACAGATACGCAGTATTTT
.,.,TRBJ1-2,TRBV5-6,CASSPSLEWYGYTF,TGTGCCAGCAGCCCGAGCCTTGAGTGGTATGGCTACACCTTC
TRBD1,.,TRBJ2-5,TRBV9,CASSPQGTVQETQYF,TGTGCCAGCAGCCCCCAAGGGACAGTCCAAGAGACCCAGTACTTC